This T cell receptor (beta chain) was sequenced for a study of blood T cell repertoires in COVID-19. TCRdb keeps only in-frame clones here, not all; method: immunoSEQ multiplex PCR. The table has about 210,000 clones, around 86% seen once. The CDR3 sequence is 14 residues long. V dropped 6 bases and J dropped 7; count of bases not matched to a gene: 3. Germline CDR1 reads LNHDA; CDR2 reads SQIVND (reference sequence). The chain employs TRBV19 and TRBJ2-1, with 13 bases that match TRBD2. This TCR was recovered from an older woman with COVID-19, enrolled during active disease. The sequencing sample was made of peripheral blood. CDR3 in amino acids: CASRGLAGRNEQFF. DNA of the CDR3: TGTGCCAGTAGGGGACTAGCGGGAAGGAATGAGCAGTTCTTC.